These T cell receptor beta chains were read from a single sample in a study of a mutant IDH1 vaccine in newly diagnosed glioma. The method was immunoSEQ multiplex PCR; TCRdb's version includes in-frame clones alone and lacks a portion of them. The sample includes around 62,000 clones, approximately 90% of them seen just once. Which antigens these TCRs recognize remains unknown. The sample in question was PBMCs, obtained from a glioma patient whose treatment included an IDH1 peptide vaccine. The receptor source for this set is a middle-aged man with glioma. Each CDR3 is given with its conserved first and last residue. A D gene is named only where the DNA matches it firmly. Size values are once, few and many counts, or a class for expanded clones, and some rows have none.

V gene	J gene	clone size	D gene	CDR3 DNA	CDR3 protein
TRBV6-6	TRBJ1-1	.	.	TGTGCCAGCAGTTACTCGACAGGTTACTCCGAGGCTTTCTTT	CASSYSTGYSEAFF
TRBV11-2	TRBJ2-7	.	TRBD1	TGTGCCAGCAGCTTAGTCGGCGGGACAGGGTCCTACGAGCAGTACTTC	CASSLVGGTGSYEQYF
TRBV2	TRBJ2-6	medium-sized	.	TGTGCCAGCACTTCGGGGGGCAGCTCCTCTGGGGCCAACGTCCTGACTTTC	CASTSGGSSSGANVLTF
TRBV19	TRBJ2-7	.	TRBD1	TGTGCCAGTAGTCAAAGACAGGGGCCCAACCGGGAGCAGTACTTC	CASSQRQGPNREQYF
TRBV18	TRBJ2-2	.	.	TGTGCCAGCTCACCAAGAATGTTAGGGGGCACCGGGGAGCTGTTTTTT	CASSPRMLGGTGELFF
TRBV5-1	TRBJ1-1	.	.	TGCGCCAGCAGACTCGGGGCAGCGGTGACTGAAGCTTTCTTT	CASRLGAAVTEAFF
TRBV7-8	TRBJ2-7	.	.	TGTGCCAGCAGCTTATACGGGAGCTACGAGCAGTACTTC	CASSLYGSYEQYF
TRBV27	TRBJ1-5	few	TRBD1	TGTGCCAGCAGTTTAGCAGGGGGCCTTGGCAATCAGCCCCAGCATTTT	CASSLAGGLGNQPQHF
TRBV5-1	TRBJ1-2	.	TRBD1	TGCGCCAGCAGCGGGACTACCGGGACAGGGGTGAAAGGCTACACCTTC	CASSGTTGTGVKGYTF
TRBV30	TRBJ1-2	few	.	TGTGCCTGGGACCGGCTCTTTGTTGGCTACACCTTC	CAWDRLFVGYTF
TRBV5-6	TRBJ2-2	.	.	TGTGCCAGCAGCTTGGTTGGGGGCGCGGGCACCGGGGAGCTGTTTTTT	CASSLVGGAGTGELFF
TRBV2	TRBJ1-2	.	TRBD1	TGTGCCAGCAGGCCCGACGGACAGGGTGATTATGGCTACACCTTC	CASRPDGQGDYGYTF
TRBV6-6	TRBJ1-2	.	.	TGTGCCAGCAGTTACCCAACAGGGTCCTATGGCTACACCTTC	CASSYPTGSYGYTF
TRBV15	TRBJ1-2	.	TRBD1	TGTGCCACCAGCAGCCTGACAGGGAACTATGGCTACACCTTC	CATSSLTGNYGYTF
TRBV6-6	TRBJ2-5	.	.	TGTGCCAGCAGTTACGAGTTAGCAGGAGAGACCCAGTACTTC	CASSYELAGETQYF
TRBV11-2	TRBJ1-1	.	.	TGTGCCAGCAGCGCCGCCCCAGGGGCTGAAGCTTTCTTT	CASSAAPGAEAFF
TRBV4-1	TRBJ2-5	.	TRBD1	TGCGCCAGCAGCCAAGATCGCGTCAGGGGGCGTGGGGAGACCCAGTACTTC	CASSQDRVRGRGETQYF
TRBV6-1	TRBJ2-5	.	.	TGTGCCCGTGGGCGGAGACAAGAGACCCAGTACTTC	CARGRRQETQYF
TRBV5-1	TRBJ2-4	.	TRBD2	TGCGCCAGCAGCTTGGATCTAGCGGGGGGGAACATTCAGTACTTC	CASSLDLAGGNIQYF
TRBV6-1	TRBJ2-3	.	TRBD2	TGTGCCAGCAGTAAACTAGCGGGGGGGGAAGATACGCAGTATTTT	CASSKLAGGEDTQYF
TRBV6-4	TRBJ1-1	.	TRBD1	TGTGCCAGCAGTGGGACAGGAGCCTCCACTGAAGCTTTCTTT	CASSGTGASTEAFF
TRBV15	TRBJ1-5	.	.	TGTGCCACCAGCAGCTGGAGGGACGACCAGCCCCAGCATTTT	CATSSWRDDQPQHF
TRBV14	TRBJ1-1	.	TRBD1	TGTGCCAGCAGCCAAGTCAGGGGGCAACGGGGTGAAGCTTTCTTT	CASSQVRGQRGEAFF
TRBV28	TRBJ1-1	once	.	TGTGCCAGCAGTCGCGGGGCGAACACTGAAGCTTTCTTT	CASSRGANTEAFF
TRBV9	TRBJ1-2	.	.	TGTGCCAGCAGCCTGGACAGCAACTATGGCTACACCTTC	CASSLDSNYGYTF
TRBV7-9	TRBJ1-2	.	.	TGTGCCAGCGCTAAAGTGGCAGGAGCCATGGACTATGGCTACACCTTC	CASAKVAGAMDYGYTF
TRBV5-1	TRBJ2-4	.	TRBD1	TGCGCCAGCAGCGACAGGGACCTAGCCAAAAACATTCAGTACTTC	CASSDRDLAKNIQYF
TRBV28	TRBJ2-7	once	TRBD1	TGTGCCACCACGGGCGGCGGGACAGGGATCTACGAGCAGTACTTC	CATTGGGTGIYEQYF
TRBV5-5	TRBJ2-1	medium-sized	.	TGTGCCAGCAGCCCGGGCCCAGACCCCTACAATGAGCAGTTCTTC	CASSPGPDPYNEQFF
TRBV2	TRBJ2-3	.	.	TGTGCCAGCAGTGTAGCTGGGACTGGATACACAGATACGCAGTATTTT	CASSVAGTGYTDTQYF
TRBV19	TRBJ2-3	.	TRBD1	TGTGCCAGTAGTACCAGGACAGGGGGGATAGATACGCAGTATTTT	CASSTRTGGIDTQYF
TRBV7-8	TRBJ2-2	.	.	TGTGCCAGCAGCTTAGTGGTCTCAGCAGGCCTCACCGGGGAGCTGTTTTTT	CASSLVVSAGLTGELFF
TRBV7-2	TRBJ1-4	.	.	TGTGCCAGCAGCTTCGAGGGAAGGGAAAAACTGTTTTTT	CASSFEGREKLFF
TRBV9	TRBJ1-1	.	TRBD1	TGTGCCAGCAGCGTAGACGGGGTCGGGACAGTTGAAGCTTTCTTT	CASSVDGVGTVEAFF
TRBV5-1	TRBJ1-1	.	.	TGCGCCAGCAGCTTGGGGGGGCCGGGCACTGAAGCTTTCTTT	CASSLGGPGTEAFF
TRBV5-1	TRBJ2-3	.	.	TGCGCCAGCAGCTTGGGGCCCGGAACGAGCGCAGATACGCAGTATTTT	CASSLGPGTSADTQYF
TRBV21-1	TRBJ1-2	.	.	TGTGCCAGCAGCAAAGGGGGTGGGGGAAGCTATGGCTACACCTTC	CASSKGGGGSYGYTF
TRBV28	TRBJ2-7	.	.	TGTGCCAGCGGGACGTTTAGCTCCTACGAGCAGTACTTC	CASGTFSSYEQYF
TRBV7-9	TRBJ2-4	.	.	TGTGCCAGCAGCCTCTATCCCGGGGTTCAGTACTTC	CASSLYPGVQYF
TRBV11-2	TRBJ1-2	.	.	TGTGCCAGCAGCCTAGGACGGGGGAACTATGGCTACACCTTC	CASSLGRGNYGYTF
TRBV14	TRBJ1-1	few	.	TGTGCCAGCAGCCAAGATCATAAGGGTCTTAGGACTGAAGCTTTCTTT	CASSQDHKGLRTEAFF
TRBV9	TRBJ1-1	.	.	TGTGCCAGCAGTCAAAGCGGTGGGGGAACTGAAGCTTTCTTT	CASSQSGGGTEAFF
TRBV28	TRBJ2-1	.	.	TGTGCCAGCAGTTCCTCTGGGGCGGACAATGAGCAGTTCTTC	CASSSSGADNEQFF
TRBV7-9	TRBJ2-3	.	TRBD2	TGTGCCAGCAGCTCTCCCAGGACTAGCGGGAGGACAGATACGCAGTATTTT	CASSSPRTSGRTDTQYF
TRBV7-9	TRBJ1-6	.	.	TGTGCCAGCTCCCGCGGGGAGATGAAAAATTCACCCCTCCACTTT	CASSRGEMKNSPLHF
TRBV9	TRBJ2-5	.	.	TGTGCCAGCAGCCCCGGGGCGAAGGGGCAAGAGACCCAGTACTTC	CASSPGAKGQETQYF
TRBV28	TRBJ2-5	.	.	TGTGCCAGCAACCCCGGGACGGATCTCTACCAAGAGACCCAGTACTTC	CASNPGTDLYQETQYF
TRBV7-9	TRBJ2-5	medium-sized	.	TGTGCCAGCAGCCCCCCAGCCCCGGTAGAGACCCAGTACTTC	CASSPPAPVETQYF
TRBV18	TRBJ1-4	.	.	TGTGCCAGCTCACCTGCGAGTGGGCGTCAAGCTGAAAAACTGTTTTTT	CASSPASGRQAEKLFF
TRBV5-1	TRBJ1-1	.	.	TGCGCCAGCAGCTTGGATGGGGGCGCGGACACTGAAGCTTTCTTT	CASSLDGGADTEAFF
TRBV18	TRBJ2-5	.	.	TGTGCCAGCTCAGGGGAGGACCAAGAGACCCAGTACTTC	CASSGEDQETQYF
TRBV28	TRBJ2-7	.	.	TGTGCCAGCAGTAACAAAAGGAGCAGGTTCACCTACGAGCAGTACTTC	CASSNKRSRFTYEQYF
TRBV5-4	TRBJ2-2	.	.	TGTGCCAGCAGCTTGGGCGCAGGGTCATCCGGGGAGCTGTTTTTT	CASSLGAGSSGELFF
TRBV28	TRBJ2-7	.	TRBD1	TGTGCCAGCAGTCCGTCTGGACAGGGAACCTACGAGCAGTACTTC	CASSPSGQGTYEQYF
TRBV10-3	TRBJ2-5	.	.	TGTGCCATCAGTGATTTGACAGGGACTCTTAGGGAGACCCAGTACTTC	CAISDLTGTLRETQYF